These 8 T cell receptor beta chains were all obtained from the same sample, sequenced in a study of T-cell reconstitution after alpha-beta-depleted transplantation in children. The study's findings and limits: T-cell numbers and diversity one year post-transplant derived largely from freshly generated T cells.

Preparing the TCRbeta library involved the use of unique molecular identifiers. TCRdb re-derived calls from the PCR reads in MiXCR, one entry per CDR3 protein. The repertoire has 330,000 or so distinct CDR3 sequences, just over 7.5% of them found once; the top ten carry approximately 9.6%. No cognate antigen is known for these TCRs. This sample comprised peripheral blood, obtained 360 days after TCRalphabeta/CD19-depleted stem cell transplant. These receptors came from a female patient aged 2-15 years who had a stem cell transplant for Fanconi anemia, so the T cells may come from the graft donor.

In its sample, this clonotype was seen many times. The chain is built from TRBV12-3 or TRBV12-4 and TRBJ2-1; D ambiguous. The CDR3 totals 10 residues. The germline V and J ends were trimmed by 10 bases and 9 bases, with 10 bases remaining between them. CDR3 DNA: TGTGCCACCGCTCCACGTGAGCAGTTCTTC. This sequence encodes CATAPREQFF.

This clonotype was seen repeatedly, ten times or more. The chain uses TRBV5-6 and TRBJ2-1; the match to TRBD2 covers 7 bases. J gave up 7 bases and V 0 bases, and 13 bases lay outside the gene matches. CDR3 size: 17 residues. CDR1 and CDR2 (germline): SGHDT, YYEEEE. CDR3 in DNA: TGTGCCAGCAGCTTGGCTAGACTAGCCTTGGCCGCGAATGAGCAGTTCTTC. This sequence encodes CASSLARLALAANEQFF.

The genes are TRBV12-5 and TRBJ2-1; perhaps TRBD1 as D (5 bases). From germline, CDR1 is LGHNT and CDR2 FRNRAP. The CDR3 runs 12 residues. The V gene lost 7 bases and the J gene lost 8 bases, with 12 bases spanning the gap. CDR3 sequence: CASATWGHEQFF. The CDR3 DNA follows: TGTGCTAGTGCAACGTGGGGCCATGAGCAGTTCTTC.

The chain is built from TRBV6-1 and TRBJ2-1; D may be TRBD2 (6 bases). Germline V gene lookup returns CDR1 MNHNS and CDR2 SASEGT. V was trimmed by 7 bases and J by 9 bases, leaving 13 bases between them. The CDR3 runs to 12 residues. This CDR3 reads CASTLWRGEQFF. DNA of the CDR3: TGTGCCAGCACCCTGTGGAGGGGTGAGCAGTTCTTC.

V is TRBV6-1 and J is TRBJ2-6; 9 bases fit TRBD1. The germline V gene has CDR1 MNHNS and CDR2 SASEGT. The CDR3 runs to 19 residues. With 7 bases clipped from V and 3 bases from J, the junction kept 16 bases outside the gene matches. CDR3 in amino acids: CASTTVEGQGVFGANVLTF. For the CDR3, the DNA is TGTGCCAGCACCACGGTAGAGGGACAGGGTGTGTTTGGGGCCAACGTCCTGACTTTC.

This clonotype was seen a handful of times. The rearrangement uses TRBV9 and TRBJ2-3; D is perhaps TRBD1 or TRBD2 (7 bases each). The germline V gene encodes CDR1 SGDLS and CDR2 YYNGEE. Trimming pared 0 bases from V and 1 base from J, leaving 18 bases between. There are 18 residues in the CDR3. The CDR3 DNA follows: TGTGCCAGCAGCGTAGCAGGGGGAGGGCCTGTCGGCACAGATACGCAGTATTTT. It translates to CASSVAGGGPVGTDTQYF.

This clonotype occurred a few times. The rearrangement uses TRBV7-9 and TRBJ1-1; D not resolved. Germline CDR1 reads SEHNR; CDR2 reads FQNEAQ (reference sequence). V was cut by 7 bases and J by 0 bases, with 6 bases left in between. The CDR3 length is 12 residues. CDR3 in DNA: TGTGCCAGCAACTCCATGAACACTGAAGCTTTCTTT. Translation gives CASNSMNTEAFF.

V and J are TRBV18 and TRBJ2-7; D is uncertain. The CDR3 totals 16 residues. V was pared by 2 bases and J by 3 bases, with 17 bases between. Germline values: CDR1 KGHSH, CDR2 LQKENI. The CDR3 DNA reads as TGTGCCAGCTCACCAAGTAGGACCAAGGCTCTCTACGAGCAGTACTTC. This codes for CASSPSRTKALYEQYF.